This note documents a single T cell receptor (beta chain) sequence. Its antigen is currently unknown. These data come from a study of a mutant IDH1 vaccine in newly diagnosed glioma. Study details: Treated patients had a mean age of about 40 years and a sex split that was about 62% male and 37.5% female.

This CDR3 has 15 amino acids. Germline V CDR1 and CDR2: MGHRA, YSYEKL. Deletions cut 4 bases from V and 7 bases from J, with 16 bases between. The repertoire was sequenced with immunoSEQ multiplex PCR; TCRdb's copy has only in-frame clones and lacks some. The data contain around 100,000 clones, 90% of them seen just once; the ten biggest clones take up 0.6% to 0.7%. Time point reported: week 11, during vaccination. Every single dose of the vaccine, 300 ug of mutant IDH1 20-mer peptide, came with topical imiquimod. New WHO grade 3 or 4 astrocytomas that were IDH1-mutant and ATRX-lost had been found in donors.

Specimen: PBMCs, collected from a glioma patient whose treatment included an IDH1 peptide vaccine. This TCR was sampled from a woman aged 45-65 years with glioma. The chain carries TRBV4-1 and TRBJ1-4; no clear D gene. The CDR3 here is CASSPLGLEGEKLFF. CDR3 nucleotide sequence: TGCGCCAGCAGCCCCCTTGGTTTGGAGGGTGAAAAACTGTTTTTT.